This TCR beta chain was obtained from a study of blood T cell repertoires in COVID-19 (dated by TCRdb to 2020 to 2021). Study-wide context: Collaborator samples came from the United States, Italy and Spain and covered acute and convalescent phases of COVID-19. The prospective study material was composed of cDNA or gDNA derived from T cells, B-cell-depleted T cells, or PBMCs. Deeply sampled blood TCRbeta repertoires from subjects exposed to, actively infected with, or recovered from COVID-19 were included in the dataset. The repertoires were made available in a free public database intended to serve as a resource for research on the immune response to SARS-CoV-2. Samples came from the ongoing ImmuneRACE study (first 160 participants) plus 1,254 subjects from 6 global collaborators. The sample metadata nearly always contained a de-identified subject ID, COVID-19 status, age in years and sex. Where HLA class I and class II types were available, the types were taken from metadata supplied by the sample provider, not from assay-based typing. What the study reported, not specific to this receptor: The amount of clinical and demographic metadata varied by source and participant and was provided uncurated.

The CDR3 has 15 amino acids, counting the end cysteine and phenylalanine. Left in the record is the CDR3 DNA by itself, 45 bases read in frame from the first base. Relative to germline, V is missing 4 bases and J is missing 5 bases, with 6 bases of the junction outside any gene match. Via the germline V gene (reference sequence), CDR1 is LNHDA and CDR2 SQIVND. On this clone itself: Its antigen remains unidentified. No qualities accompany the bases; no much larger clone lies one base away.

TCRbeta CDR3 regions were amplified from genomic DNA using the immunoSEQ Assay, a bias-controlled multiplex PCR. Turning to the authors' computational methods: The number of nucleated cells in each sample was estimated by amplification of reference gene primers within the assay. To quantify the absolute abundance of each unique TCRbeta CDR3 rearrangement, sequence reads were collapsed and filtered. For each sample, productive Simpson clonality was calculated by taking the square root of Simpson's diversity index across productive rearrangements. TCRdb provides this immuneACCESS table in a form limited to in-frame rearrangements. Some clones are lacking; in checked studies, under half of them reflect an unresolved V gene, and why the rest are absent is not known. The DNA gave D and trimming, while V, J and clone size come from that table. Recorded for this sample are about 330,000 clones; more than 85% of them occurred a single time. About 18% of the sample is held by the ten biggest clonotypes.

Participants in the prospective study were aged 18 to 89 years, lived in 20 to 25 United States geographic areas, and enrolled through a virtual design. In the prospective study, participants were assigned to cohorts based on the clinical history participants reported in a screening survey and a study questionnaire. For ImmuneRACE Cohort 3, a participant was defined as recovered based on two consecutive negative NP/OP PCR tests, clearance by a healthcare professional, or resolution of symptoms. Mobile phlebotomists in the prospective study collected whole blood, serum and a nasopharyngeal or oropharyngeal swab from every participant. Prospective study participants could optionally give additional blood draws and questionnaires over an approximately two-month period. Blood samples from the prospective study were shipped frozen or at room temperature prior to DNA extraction.

The sequence is built from TRBV19 and TRBJ2-3; 10 nucleotides in the junction match TRBD1. This sequence originates from a woman in her 30s who had recovered from COVID-19. The source material was PBMCs or T cells enriched from blood (not recorded which). This receptor carries the CDR3 CASSTRQGARDTQYF. The DNA sequence is as follows: TGTGCCAGTAGTACGCGACAGGGGGCCAGAGATACGCAGTATTTT. Here the CDR3 is joined to the reference TRBV19 and TRBJ2-3 genes, and the full variable domain is: DGGITQSPKYLFRKEGQNVTLSCEQNLNHDAMYWYRQDPGQGLRLIYYSQIVNDFQKGDIAEGYSVSREKKESFPLTVTSAQKNPTAFYLCASSTRQGARDTQYFGPGTRLTVL.